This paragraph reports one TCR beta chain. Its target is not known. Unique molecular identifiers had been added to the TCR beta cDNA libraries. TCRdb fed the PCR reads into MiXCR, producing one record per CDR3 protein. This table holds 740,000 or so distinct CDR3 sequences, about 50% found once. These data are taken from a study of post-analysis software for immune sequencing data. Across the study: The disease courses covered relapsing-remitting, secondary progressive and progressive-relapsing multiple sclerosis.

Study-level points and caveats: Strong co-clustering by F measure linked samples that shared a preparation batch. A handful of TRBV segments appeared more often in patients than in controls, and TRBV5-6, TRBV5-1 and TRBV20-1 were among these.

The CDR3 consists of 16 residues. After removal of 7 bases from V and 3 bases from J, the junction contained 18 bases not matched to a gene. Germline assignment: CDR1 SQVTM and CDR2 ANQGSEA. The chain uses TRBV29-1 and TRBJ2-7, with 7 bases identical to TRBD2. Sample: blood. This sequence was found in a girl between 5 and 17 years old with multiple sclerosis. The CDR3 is CSARSWAGGGNYEQYF. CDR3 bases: TGCAGCGCCCGATCTTGGGCCGGGGGAGGGAACTACGAGCAGTACTTC.